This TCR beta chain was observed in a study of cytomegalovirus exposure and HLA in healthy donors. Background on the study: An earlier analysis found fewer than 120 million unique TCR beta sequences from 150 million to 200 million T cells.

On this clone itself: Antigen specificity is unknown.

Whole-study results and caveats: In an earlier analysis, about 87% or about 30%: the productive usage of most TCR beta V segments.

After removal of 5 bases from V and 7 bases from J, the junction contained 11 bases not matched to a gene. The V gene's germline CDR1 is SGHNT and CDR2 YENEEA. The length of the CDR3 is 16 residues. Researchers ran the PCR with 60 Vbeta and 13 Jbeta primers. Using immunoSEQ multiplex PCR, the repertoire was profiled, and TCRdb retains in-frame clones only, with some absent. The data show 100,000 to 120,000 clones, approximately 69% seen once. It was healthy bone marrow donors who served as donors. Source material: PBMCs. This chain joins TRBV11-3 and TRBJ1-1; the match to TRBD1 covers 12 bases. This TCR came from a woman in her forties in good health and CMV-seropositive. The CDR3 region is CASSAGQGARGLEAFF. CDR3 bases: TGTGCCAGCAGCGCGGGACAGGGGGCCCGAGGACTTGAAGCTTTCTTT.